The 16 T cell receptor beta chains given below trace back to one sample, sequenced in a study of T cells after yellow fever vaccination. TCRdb re-analysed the 5' RACE reads in MiXCR, keeping a single row per CDR3 protein. The sample shows some 420,000 distinct CDR3 sequences, 15% to 20% of them seen only once. Sequences were derived from PBMCs, sampled before the yellow fever booster vaccination. Every receptor here comes from a man aged 18 to 29 who received the YFV17D yellow fever vaccine.

This clonotype has a handful of counts. This chain links TRBV18 with TRBJ1-1, with D tentatively TRBD1 (6 bases). The germline V gene encodes CDR1 KGHSH and CDR2 LQKENI. Trimming removed 0 bases at V and 5 bases at J, with 16 bases between. The CDR3 sequence is 16 residues long. The CDR3 nucleotides read TGTGCCAGCTCACCACCGGGAATTGGGAGGGGGACTGAAGCTTTCTTT. This gives the protein CASSPPGIGRGTEAFF.

V gene TRBV12-3 or TRBV12-4 combines with J gene TRBJ2-3; tentatively, D is TRBD2 (5 bases). The CDR3 is 15 amino acids. Trimming took 6 bases from V and 5 from J, leaving 18 bases between them. The CDR3 bases are TGTGCCAGCAGCCCTGCGGGCCCTCCCGGAGATACGCAGTATTTT. Encoded protein: CASSPAGPPGDTQYF.

The chain combines TRBV4-2 with TRBJ1-2; D is possibly TRBD1 (6 bases). V lost 5 bases to trimming and J lost 8 bases, with 21 bases between them. This CDR3 is 15 amino acids long. Looked up from germline, CDR1 is LGHNA and CDR2 is YNFKEQ. CDR3: CASSWTDPQRVGYTF. The CDR3 DNA follows: TGTGCCAGCAGCTGGACAGATCCCCAGAGAGTGGGCTACACCTTC.

This clonotype was counted between two and nine times. The rearrangement uses TRBV12-3 or TRBV12-4 and TRBJ2-3; unclear D gene. V gave up 5 bases and J gave up 6 bases, with 6 bases separating them. This CDR3 has 11 amino acids. CDR3 sequence: CASSQWDTQYF. CDR3 DNA: TGTGCCAGCAGTCAGTGGGATACGCAGTATTTT.

This clonotype has a count of ten or more. The chain couples TRBV12-3 or TRBV12-4 to TRBJ1-2, with a tentative D call TRBD1 (5 bases). Trimming removed 4 bases at V and 7 bases at J, with 7 bases between. The CDR3 loop spans 11 amino acids. The CDR3 region is CASSWGGGYTF. In nucleotides, the CDR3 is TGTGCCAGCAGTTGGGGGGGTGGCTACACCTTC.

This chain links TRBV12-3 or TRBV12-4 with TRBJ1-5; TRBD1 agrees at 8 bases. The length of the CDR3 is 15 residues. Losses at the gene ends were 6 bases for V and 6 bases for J; bases not matched to a gene: 10. CDR3 residues: CASRPTGGLTQPQHF. Here the CDR3 DNA reads TGTGCCAGCAGACCTACAGGGGGTTTGACTCAGCCCCAGCATTTT.

This clonotype turned up a few times. The rearrangement uses TRBV10-3 and TRBJ2-7; D assignment may be TRBD1 or TRBD2 (6 bases each). With 8 bases removed from V and 3 bases from J, the gap between germline ends came to 23 bases. The CDR3 totals 16 residues. Germline V gives CDR1 ENHRY, CDR2 SYGVKD. The CDR3 loop is CAILRTGRGPLYEQYV. The CDR3 DNA follows: TGTGCCATCCTCCGGACTGGACGGGGGCCCCTCTACGAGCAGTACGTC.

The chain employs TRBV9 and TRBJ2-1; 11 bases agree with TRBD2. CDR3 size: 17 residues. CDR1 is SGDLS and CDR2 is YYNGEE in the germline V gene. Trimming cost V 4 bases and J 8 bases; bases outside gene matches: 14. CDR3 loop: CASSFRAFSGGADEQFF. In DNA form, the CDR3 reads TGTGCCAGCAGCTTTCGTGCCTTTAGCGGGGGGGCTGATGAGCAGTTCTTC.

At least ten counts were recorded for this clonotype. The chain uses TRBV5-1 and TRBJ2-1; 8 nucleotides line up with TRBD1. The CDR3 consists of 15 residues. The germline V gene has CDR1 SGHRS and CDR2 YFSETQ. The ends lost 3 bases at V and 4 bases at J; junction bases unmatched: 6. The CDR3 sequence is CASSSRTGTYNEQFF. The CDR3 DNA follows: TGCGCCAGCAGCTCCCGGACAGGGACTTACAATGAGCAGTTCTTC.

V usage is TRBV19 and J usage is TRBJ2-3; the D is unclear. The CDR3 runs to 12 residues. In germline, CDR1 is LNHDA, CDR2 SQIVND (reference sequence). V lost 3 bases, J lost 6 bases, and 7 bases lay in between. The CDR3 protein is CASSIRGDTQYF. CDR3 in DNA: TGTGCCAGTAGTATCCGAGGTGATACGCAGTATTTT.

This clonotype was observed at least ten times. The rearrangement joins TRBV5-1 to TRBJ2-7; 7 bases map to TRBD2. The CDR3 sequence is 14 residues long. Germline lookup yields CDR1 SGHRS and CDR2 YFSETQ. The junction had 5 bases not matched to a gene; V was cut back by 1 base and J by 4 bases. The CDR3 DNA reads as TGCGCCAGCAGCTTGTCGTGGGGGGGGTACGAGCAGTACGTC. This codes for CASSLSWGGYEQYV.

The chain couples TRBV7-6 to TRBJ2-3; 10 bases match TRBD1. This CDR3 region has 17 residues. Germline V lookup: CDR1 SGHVS, CDR2 FNYEAQ. With 5 bases clipped from V and 1 base from J, the junction kept 9 bases outside the gene matches. The CDR3 nucleotides read TGTGCCAGCAGCGCCCTGGACAGGGGGGGGGGCACAGATACGCAGTATTTT. Its translation: CASSALDRGGGTDTQYF.

Many counts were recorded for this clonotype. The V gene is TRBV5-1, the J gene TRBJ1-1; perhaps TRBD1 as D (6 bases). Trimming stripped 4 bases from V and 1 base from J, with 11 bases between. Germline V gene data show CDR1 as SGHRS and CDR2 as YFSETQ. The CDR3 is 14 amino acids. The CDR3, as DNA: TGCGCCAGCAGCCAACAGGGCAGGAACACTGAAGCTTTCTTT. The encoded protein is CASSQQGRNTEAFF.

The chain carries TRBV6-5 and TRBJ2-3; 8 positions agree with TRBD2. With V trimmed by 5 bases and J by 2 bases, 9 bases remained unmatched. CDR1 MNHEY and CDR2 SVGAGI come from the germline V gene. The CDR3 has 16 amino acids. CDR3 region: CASSKLGGAYTDTQYF. CDR3 DNA: TGTGCCAGCAGTAAACTCGGGGGGGCCTACACAGATACGCAGTATTTT.

The chain employs TRBV7-2 and TRBJ1-2; no firm D call. This CDR3 has 13 residues. Trimming cost V 5 bases and J 8 bases, with 15 bases left between them. In germline, CDR1 is SGHTA, CDR2 FQGNSA. The CDR3 region has the DNA TGTGCCAGCAGCCCTGACCAATATAGAGGCTACACCTTC. This translates into CASSPDQYRGYTF.

This chain joins TRBV20-1 and TRBJ2-3; D remains unclear. Trimming left V 0 bases short and J 1 base short, with 11 bases between. The CDR3 loop spans 15 amino acids. In germline, CDR1 is DFQATT, CDR2 SNEGSKA (reference sequence). The DNA of the CDR3 is TGCAGTGCTAGAGATACTCGTTGGGGCACAGATACGCAGTATTTT. Translation: CSARDTRWGTDTQYF.